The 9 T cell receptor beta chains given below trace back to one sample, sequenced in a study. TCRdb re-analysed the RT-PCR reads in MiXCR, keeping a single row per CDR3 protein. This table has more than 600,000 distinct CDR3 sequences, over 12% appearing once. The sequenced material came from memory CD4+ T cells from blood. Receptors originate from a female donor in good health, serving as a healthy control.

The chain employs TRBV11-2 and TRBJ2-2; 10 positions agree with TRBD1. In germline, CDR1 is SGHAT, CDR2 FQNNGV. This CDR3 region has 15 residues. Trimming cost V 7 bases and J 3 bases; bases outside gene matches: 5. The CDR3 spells CASTTGQGYTGELFF. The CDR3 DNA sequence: TGTGCCAGCACCACGGGACAGGGGTACACCGGGGAGCTGTTTTTT. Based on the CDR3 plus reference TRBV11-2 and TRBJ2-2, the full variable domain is EAGVAQSPRYKIIEKRQSVAFWCNPISGHATLYWYQQILGQGPKLLIQFQNNGVVDDSQLPKDRFSAERLKGVDSTLKIQPAKLEDSAVYLCASTTGQGYTGELFFGEGSRLTVL.

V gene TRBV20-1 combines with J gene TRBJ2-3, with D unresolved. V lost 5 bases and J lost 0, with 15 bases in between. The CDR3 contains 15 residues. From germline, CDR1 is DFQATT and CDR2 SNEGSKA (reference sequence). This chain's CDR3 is CSAAPDGFSTDTQYF. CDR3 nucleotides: TGCAGTGCTGCCCCAGACGGCTTTAGCACAGATACGCAGTATTTT.

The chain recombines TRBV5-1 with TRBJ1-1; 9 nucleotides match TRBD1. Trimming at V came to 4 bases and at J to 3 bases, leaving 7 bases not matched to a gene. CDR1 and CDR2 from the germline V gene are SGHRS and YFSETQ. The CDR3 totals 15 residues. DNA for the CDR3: TGCGCCAGCAGCGACCCGGGACAGGGATACACTGAAGCTTTCTTT. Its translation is CASSDPGQGYTEAFF. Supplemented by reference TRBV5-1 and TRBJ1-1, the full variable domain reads KAGVTQTPRYLIKTRGQQVTLSCSPISGHRSVSWYQQTPGQGLQFLFEYFSETQRNKGNFPGRFSGRQFSNSRSEMNVSTLELGDSALYLCASSDPGQGYTEAFFGQGTRLTVV.

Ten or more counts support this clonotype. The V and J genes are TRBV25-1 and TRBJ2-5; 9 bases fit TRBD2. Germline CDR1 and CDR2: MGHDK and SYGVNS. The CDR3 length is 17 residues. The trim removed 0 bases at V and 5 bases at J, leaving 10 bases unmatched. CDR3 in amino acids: CASSEYGRGGNLETQYF. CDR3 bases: TGTGCCAGCAGTGAATATGGGCGGGGGGGAAACTTGGAGACCCAGTACTTC.

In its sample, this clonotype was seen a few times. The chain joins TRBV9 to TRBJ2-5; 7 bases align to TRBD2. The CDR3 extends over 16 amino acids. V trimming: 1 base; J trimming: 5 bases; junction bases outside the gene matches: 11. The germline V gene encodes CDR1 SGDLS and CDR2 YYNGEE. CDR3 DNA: TGTGCCAGCAGCGTAATGTCCGGCGGGAGCGGGGAGACCCAGTACTTC. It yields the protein CASSVMSGGSGETQYF.

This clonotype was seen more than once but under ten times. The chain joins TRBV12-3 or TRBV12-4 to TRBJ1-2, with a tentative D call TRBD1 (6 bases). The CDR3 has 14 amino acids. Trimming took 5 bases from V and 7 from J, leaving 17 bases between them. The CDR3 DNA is TGTGCCAGCAGTCTTTGGGGGCAGGGGTCTGGCTACACCTTC. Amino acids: CASSLWGQGSGYTF.

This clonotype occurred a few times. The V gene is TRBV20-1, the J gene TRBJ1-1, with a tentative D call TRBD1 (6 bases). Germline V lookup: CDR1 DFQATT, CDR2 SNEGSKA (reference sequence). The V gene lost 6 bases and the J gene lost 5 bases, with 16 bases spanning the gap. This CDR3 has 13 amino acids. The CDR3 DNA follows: TGCAGTGCCCCCCCGGGGGGGCGGACTGAAGCTTTCTTT. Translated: CSAPPGGRTEAFF.

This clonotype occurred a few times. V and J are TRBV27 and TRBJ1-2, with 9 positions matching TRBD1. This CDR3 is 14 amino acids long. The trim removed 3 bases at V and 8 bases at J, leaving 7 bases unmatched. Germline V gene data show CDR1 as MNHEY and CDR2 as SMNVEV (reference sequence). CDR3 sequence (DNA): TGTGCCAGCAGTTTGAGCACTGGACAGGGGGGCTACACCTTC. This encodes CASSLSTGQGGYTF.

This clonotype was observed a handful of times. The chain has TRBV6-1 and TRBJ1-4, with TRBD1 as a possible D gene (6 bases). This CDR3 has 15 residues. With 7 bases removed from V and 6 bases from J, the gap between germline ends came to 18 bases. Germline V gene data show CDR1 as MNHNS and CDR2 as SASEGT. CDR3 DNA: TGTGCCAGCACCCCCGGGAGGGGGAGGTATGAAAAACTGTTTTTT. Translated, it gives CASTPGRGRYEKLFF.